This T cell receptor (beta chain) was profiled in a study of regulatory T cells in long-lasting Graves disease. Study-wide findings and caveats: When disease was persistent, TRBV28, TRBJ1-2 and TRBJ2-5 were the favored segments.

The germline CDR1 and CDR2 sequences are SGHRS and YFSETQ. J lost 0 bases, V lost 7 bases, and 4 bases had no gene match. This CDR3 comprises 14 residues. The time point is: newly diagnosed GD, antithyroid drugs for less than 3 months. The authors made the TCR library using RNA they extracted from PBMCs. This clonotype was counted many times. Its antigen is undetermined. The TCR beta library used iRepertoire HTBI primers with Arm-PCR amplification of CDR3. MiXCR was run by TCRdb on the multiplex PCR reads, yielding one entry per CDR3 protein. The sample has hundreds of thousands of distinct CDR3 sequences; around 15% are singletons.

V usage is TRBV5-1 and J usage is TRBJ1-3; 7 bases map to TRBD1. The receptor comes from a female donor with Graves disease. The input for sequencing was peripheral blood mononuclear cells (PBMCs), taken at new diagnosis, from a patient treated with antithyroid drugs. CDR3: CASATGDSGNTIYF. CDR3 in DNA: TGCGCCAGCGCTACAGGGGACTCTGGAAACACCATATATTTT.